This T cell receptor (beta chain) emerged from a study of blood T cell repertoires in COVID-19. For the study at large: COVID-19 samples from acute and convalescent phases originated in the United States, Italy and Spain. T cells, B-cell-depleted T cells, or PBMCs provided the cDNA or gDNA that served as material.

Germline CDR1 and CDR2: LGHNA and YSLEER. This CDR3 comprises 13 residues. Trimming stripped 5 bases from V and 1 base from J, with 8 bases between. Per the original methods: Using reference gene primer amplification, nucleated cell counts were estimated. Some clones are missing from TCRdb's copy, which holds only in-frame ones; the method was immunoSEQ multiplex PCR. Clone size and the V and J calls come from that table; the DNA yielded D and trimming. The repertoire holds under 150,000 clones, with approximately 80% as singletons. This rearrangement joins TRBV4-3 to TRBJ1-1; D remains ambiguous. The sequencing input was peripheral blood. The clonotype originates from a human donor in a cohort sampled during active COVID-19. The CDR3 loop is CASSLIGNTEAFF. CDR3 coding DNA: TGCGCCAGCAGCTTAATCGGGAACACTGAAGCTTTCTTT.